The 10 T cell receptor beta chains listed next were all sequenced from one sample in a study of blood T cell repertoires in COVID-19. Sequencing was performed with immunoSEQ multiplex PCR; in TCRdb, only in-frame clones are kept and a portion is missing. The sample has about 180,000 clones; approximately 85% are singletons. Input material: peripheral blood. The receptors were sampled from a human donor with active or convalescent COVID-19. The donor label of this sample is uncertain.

This clone was seen a few times. The gene calls are TRBV5-4 and TRBJ2-7, with D uncertain. In germline, CDR1 is SGHNT, CDR2 YYREEE (reference sequence). Trimming stripped 1 base from V and 6 bases from J, with 23 bases between. The CDR3 has 17 amino acids. The CDR3 loop reads CASSLYLSVVGDFEQYF. CDR3 nucleotide sequence: TGTGCCAGCAGCTTGTATCTTTCGGTAGTGGGCGATTTCGAGCAGTACTTC.

The rearrangement links TRBV14 to TRBJ2-1; 12 bases are shared with TRBD2. The CDR3 extends over 16 amino acids. The germline V gene encodes CDR1 SGHDN and CDR2 FVKESK. With 3 bases clipped from V and 9 bases from J, the junction kept 9 bases outside the gene matches. CDR3 region: CASSHRLAGGEGEQFF. In nucleotides, the CDR3 is TGTGCCAGCAGCCATAGGCTAGCGGGAGGGGAGGGTGAGCAGTTCTTC.

This chain uses TRBV4-1 with TRBJ2-1; possibly TRBD2 for D (5 bases). V was clipped by 4 bases and J by 4 bases, with 11 bases between them. Germline V CDR1 and CDR2: MGHRA, YSYEKL. The CDR3 has 14 amino acids. CDR3 nucleotide sequence: TGCGCCAGCAGCCCATTCGGGGATTACAATGAGCAGTTCTTC. Amino acids: CASSPFGDYNEQFF.

The chain uses TRBV5-4 and TRBJ1-2, with D tentatively TRBD1 (6 bases). The ends were cut back, 4 bases at V and 1 base at J, with 14 bases in the middle. The CDR3 extends over 15 amino acids. Germline loops: CDR1 SGHNT, CDR2 YYREEE (reference sequence). CDR3: CASSRGPGDNYGYTF. CDR3 sequence (DNA): TGTGCCAGCAGCCGAGGACCAGGGGATAACTATGGCTACACCTTC.

V is TRBV24-1 and J is TRBJ1-1, with TRBD1 matching over 9 bases. This CDR3 region has 15 residues. In germline, CDR1 is KGHDR, CDR2 SFDVKD. The V and J ends lost 4 bases and 4 bases, in that order; junction bases with no gene match: 6. CDR3 protein: CATSDPRQGGTEAFF. The CDR3 DNA sequence: TGTGCCACCAGTGACCCTCGACAGGGGGGCACTGAAGCTTTCTTT.

V usage is TRBV5-4 and J usage is TRBJ2-1, with 8 bases matching TRBD2. The CDR3 runs to 16 residues. Germline V lookup: CDR1 SGHNT, CDR2 YYREEE (reference sequence). V lost 4 bases and J lost 6; bases outside the gene matches: 12. The CDR3 DNA is TGTGCCAGCAGCCCCGCGGGGGGAACCGGAGTCAATGAGCAGTTCTTC. The encoded protein is CASSPAGGTGVNEQFF.

The chain links TRBV2 to TRBJ1-6; 7 nucleotides line up with TRBD1. The V and J ends lost 8 bases and 7 bases, in that order; junction bases with no gene match: 11. Germline CDR1 reads SNHLY; CDR2 reads FYNNEI. The CDR3 extends over 15 amino acids. Here the CDR3 reads CASGFGQALNSPLHF. In DNA, the CDR3 is TGTGCCAGCGGTTTCGGACAGGCGCTAAATTCACCCCTCCACTTT.

This sequence joins TRBV19 and TRBJ2-7; 10 bases agree with TRBD1. There are 15 residues in the CDR3. Germline V CDR1 and CDR2: LNHDA, SQIVND (reference sequence). V lost 6 bases to trimming and J lost 3 bases; unmatched junction nucleotides: 8. The CDR3 spells CASRDTGTGVYEQYF. In DNA, the CDR3 is TGTGCCAGTAGGGATACAGGGACAGGGGTCTACGAGCAGTACTTC.

The V and J genes are TRBV9 and TRBJ1-1, with D perhaps matching TRBD1 (6 bases). This CDR3 comprises 13 residues. Germline-derived CDR1 and CDR2 are SGDLS and YYNGEE. The V end was cut by 4 bases, the J end by 4 bases, with 11 bases between. The CDR3 nucleotides read TGTGCCAGCAGCCCACAGGGAATCACTGAAGCTTTCTTT. The encoded protein is CASSPQGITEAFF.

The genes are TRBV28 and TRBJ1-3; no reliable D call. The germline gives CDR1 MDHEN, CDR2 SYDVKM. This CDR3 has 13 residues. V lost 3 bases and J lost 4, with 7 bases in between. The DNA of the CDR3 is TGTGCCAGCAGTTTGTCCCTAGGAAACACCATATATTTT. This codes for CASSLSLGNTIYF.